The TCR beta chain described here comes from a study of blood T cell repertoires in COVID-19. The overall study: Acute-phase and convalescent COVID-19 samples originated in the United States, Italy and Spain. T cells, B-cell-depleted T cells, or PBMCs supplied cDNA or gDNA.

Trimming stripped 9 bases from V and 5 bases from J, with 22 bases between. CDR1 is MRHNA and CDR2 is SNTAGT in the germline V gene. CDR3 size: 15 residues. In the authors' workflow: The assay estimated nucleated cells by amplifying reference gene primers. The data were produced by immunoSEQ multiplex PCR, yet TCRdb's version contains in-frame clones alone and is incomplete. From that table come the V and J calls and clone size; the DNA was used to work out D and trimming. The table has fewer than 250,000 clones, roughly 86% seen once. The sequencing input was peripheral blood. The chain recombines TRBV6-4 with TRBJ2-5; possibly TRBD1 for D (5 bases). The TCR sequence derives from a woman aged 60-75 years who had recovered from COVID-19. This CDR3 reads CARLAPRAHGETQYF. CDR3 DNA: TGTGCCAGGTTAGCCCCCAGGGCTCACGGGGAGACCCAGTACTTC.